A selection of T cell receptor beta chains follows, all from one sample in a study of blood T cell repertoires in COVID-19. Repertoires were generated with immunoSEQ multiplex PCR, while TCRdb's copy carries only in-frame clones and drops some. The top ten hold about 5% of the sample, which has 99,000 or so clones, 65% to 90% seen once. The sequencing sample was made of peripheral blood. These receptors all come from a man in his 60s with acute or convalescent COVID-19. Both conserved end residues are part of each CDR3. D genes are given only for firm matches. The size of a clone is reported for some rows only, either as once, few or many, or as a class for expanded clones.

abundance,v_gene,d_gene,j_gene,CDR3nt,CDR3aa
NA,TRBV6-1,TRBD1,TRBJ1-4,TGTGCCAGCAGTGAAAGGCGAGGGGGCGGGACTAATGAAAAACTGTTTTTT,CASSERRGGGTNEKLFF
NA,TRBV15,NA,TRBJ1-2,TGTGCCACCAGCAGAGATCGTCAGGGTGGGGGCTACACCTTC,CATSRDRQGGGYTF
NA,TRBV3-1/TRBV3-2,NA,TRBJ2-1,TGTGCCAGCAGCCACAGGAAAACTTCCTACAATGAGCAGTTCTTC,CASSHRKTSYNEQFF
NA,TRBV12-3/TRBV12-4,NA,TRBJ1-5,TGTGCCAGCAGTTTTCGGGGTGGTCAGCCCCAGCATTTT,CASSFRGGQPQHF
NA,TRBV9,NA,TRBJ2-3,TGTGCCAGCAGCGTAGTGCAGGGAGATACGCAGTATTTT,CASSVVQGDTQYF
NA,TRBV7-2,NA,TRBJ1-2,TGTGCCAGCAGTCCCGGGACTGCCTATGGCTACACCTTC,CASSPGTAYGYTF
few,TRBV18,NA,TRBJ1-5,TGTGCCAGCTCCATCCAACGGGTAGGCCAGCCCCAGCATTTT,CASSIQRVGQPQHF
NA,TRBV15,TRBD1,TRBJ1-5,TGTGCCACCAGCGAGGACAGGGTCCGCCCAGACGCCAATCAGCCCCAGCATTTT,CATSEDRVRPDANQPQHF
NA,TRBV28,TRBD1,TRBJ1-4,TGTGCCAGCAGTTTGGGGCAGGGGGAAGAAAAACTGTTTTTT,CASSLGQGEEKLFF
NA,TRBV5-4,TRBD1,TRBJ1-2,TGTGCCAGCAGCTTGGGTTCGGGACAGGATGGCTACACCTTC,CASSLGSGQDGYTF
NA,TRBV5-1,NA,TRBJ1-4,TGCGCCAGCAGCCCTTGGACAGCCCCAATTGGTAATGAAAAACTGTTTTTT,CASSPWTAPIGNEKLFF
NA,TRBV27,TRBD2,TRBJ2-2,TGTGCCAGCAGTGCGGGACTAGCGGGGGGGCCCGGGGAGCTGTTTTTT,CASSAGLAGGPGELFF
NA,TRBV13,NA,TRBJ1-3,TGTGCCAGCAGCTCCCTGTGGCTCTCTGGAAACACCATATATTTT,CASSSLWLSGNTIYF
NA,TRBV7-2,TRBD2,TRBJ2-1,TGTGCCAGCAGTATCCCCGGGACTAGTAAGGCGGATGAGCAGTTCTTC,CASSIPGTSKADEQFF
NA,TRBV10-1,TRBD1,TRBJ1-1,TGCGCCAGCAGTGAGGAGACAGGGCGAAATACTGAAGCTTTCTTT,CASSEETGRNTEAFF
NA,TRBV11-3,NA,TRBJ1-2,TGTGCCAGCAGCTTCGAGAACTATGGCTACACCTTC,CASSFENYGYTF
NA,TRBV11-2,NA,TRBJ2-7,TGTGCCAGCAGCTTAGTCTACGGGAGCTCCTACGAGCAGTACTTC,CASSLVYGSSYEQYF
NA,TRBV19,NA,TRBJ1-6,TGTGCCAGTAGTGAAGACAGAGGATCCTATAATTCACCCCTCCACTTT,CASSEDRGSYNSPLHF
NA,TRBV2,NA,TRBJ2-4,TGTGCCAGCAGTGAAGCGGACAGCCGGGGCAAAAACATTCAGTACTTC,CASSEADSRGKNIQYF
few,TRBV9,TRBD2,TRBJ2-1,TGTGCCAGCAGCGTAGTACTAGCGGGAGGGGGTGAGCAGTTCTTC,CASSVVLAGGGEQFF